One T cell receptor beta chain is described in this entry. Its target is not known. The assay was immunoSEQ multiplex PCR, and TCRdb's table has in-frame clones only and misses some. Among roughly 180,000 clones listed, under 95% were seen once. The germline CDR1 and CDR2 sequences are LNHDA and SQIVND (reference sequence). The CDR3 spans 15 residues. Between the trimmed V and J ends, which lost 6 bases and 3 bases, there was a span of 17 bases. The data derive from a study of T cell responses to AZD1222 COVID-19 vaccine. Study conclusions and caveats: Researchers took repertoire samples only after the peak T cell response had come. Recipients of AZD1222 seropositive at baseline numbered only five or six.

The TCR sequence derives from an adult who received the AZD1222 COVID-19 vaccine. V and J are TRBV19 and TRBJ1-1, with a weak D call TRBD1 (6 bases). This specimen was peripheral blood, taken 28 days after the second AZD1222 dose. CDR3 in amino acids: CASRWGVGGYTEAFF. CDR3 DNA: TGTGCCAGTAGATGGGGTGTGGGGGGCTACACTGAAGCTTTCTTT. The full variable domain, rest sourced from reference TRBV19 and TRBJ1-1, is DGGITQSPKYLFRKEGQNVTLSCEQNLNHDAMYWYRQDPGQGLRLIYYSQIVNDFQKGDIAEGYSVSREKKESFPLTVTSAQKNPTAFYLCASRWGVGGYTEAFFGQGTRLTVV.